The count of the clone carrying this TCR beta chain is one. The data are from a study of blood T cell repertoires in COVID-19. Turning to the study itself: Acute and convalescent COVID-19 specimens originated in the United States, Italy and Spain.

V was pared by 6 bases and J by 0 bases, with 19 bases between. Germline values: CDR1 KGHDR, CDR2 SFDVKD. The CDR3 runs 17 residues. Sequencing was performed with immunoSEQ multiplex PCR; in TCRdb, only in-frame clones are kept and a portion is missing. The data contain some 100,000 clones, 86% of them singletons. The receptor was isolated from a man aged 50 or older with acute or convalescent COVID-19. Sequencing was done on a sample of peripheral blood. This chain links TRBV24-1 with TRBJ1-1, with a tentative D call TRBD1 (5 bases). The CDR3 DNA reads as TGTGCCACCAGTCCCACCAGGGCCCCCGCCTTGAACACTGAAGCTTTCTTT. This translates into CATSPTRAPALNTEAFF.